This paragraph reports one T cell receptor (beta chain). What it recognizes is unknown. The germline gives CDR1 SGHAT, CDR2 FQNNGV. V shed 3 bases, J shed 10 bases, and the junction held 5 bases outside the gene matches. This CDR3 comprises 15 residues. The study ran its PCR with 60 Vbeta and 13 Jbeta primers. Sequencing used immunoSEQ multiplex PCR; TCRdb keeps in-frame clones, though not all of them. This table has 200,000 or so clones, 80% to 85% appearing once. This entry comes from a study of cytomegalovirus exposure and HLA in healthy donors. General observations from the study: Reports indicated that the classifier achieved high specificity and sensitivity in diagnosing cytomegalovirus status.

Sequenced: PBMCs. This receptor was obtained from a boy younger than 18 in good health and CMV-seronegative. The chain combines TRBV11-2 with TRBJ2-4; TRBD2 matches at 14 bases. CDR3 DNA: TGTGCCAGCAGCTTGGGACTAGCGGGAGTGCCGATTCAGTACTTC. It is translated as CASSLGLAGVPIQYF.